The present entry profiles one T cell receptor beta chain with its context. The antigen is undetermined. TCRdb keeps only in-frame clones here, not all; method: immunoSEQ multiplex PCR. The sample consists of 50,000 to 70,000 clones, more than 60% of them appearing once. Germline CDR1 and CDR2: SGHTA and FQGNSA. There are 15 residues in the CDR3. Trimming took off 2 bases at V and 3 bases at J, with 13 bases between the two ends. The sample originates from a study of radiation and T cells in renal cell carcinoma. Findings and limits, study-wide: No pretreatment tumor biopsies were available for baseline clonotypes. From baseline, blood top tumor clonotypes peaked at 2 weeks post-radiation.

Noted time point: blood 4 weeks post-SBRT, at nephrectomy. Treatment meaning: 15 Gy SBRT to primary tumor, nephrectomy 4 weeks later. The sequencing used blood, collected from a patient whose treatment included radiotherapy and nephrectomy. The receptor was isolated from a man in his sixties with renal cell carcinoma. V gene TRBV7-2 combines with J gene TRBJ1-1; D call uncertain. CDR3 loop: CASSLIRSWDTEAFF. The CDR3 nucleotides read TGTGCCAGCAGCTTAATTCGCTCTTGGGACACTGAAGCTTTCTTT. Complete variable domain (other parts from reference TRBV7-2 and TRBJ1-1): GAGVSQSPSNKVTEKGKDVELRCDPISGHTALYWYRQSLGQGLEFLIYFQGNSAPDKSGLPSDRFSAERTGGSVSTLTIQRTQQEDSAVYLCASSLIRSWDTEAFFGQGTRLTVV.